Described below is a single T cell receptor (beta chain) sequence and its context. Antigen unknown. Possible read error: a much larger clone is one base away. The sample is drawn from a study of CD8+CD57+ T cells in acquired aplastic anemia. The wider study: Mean DNA quantity obtained from sorted CD4+ and CD8+ cells was 3 to 3.5 ug. Healthy-donor CD4+ cells averaged roughly 11 million reads.

Study-wide results and caveats: Controls did not differ significantly from patients in CD8+ Simpson's diversity. Over 25 CD8+ CDR3 sequences occurred in both the patients and the controls.

Investigators profiled TCR beta VDJ and CDR3 from genomic DNA template. TCRdb recomputed calls from the reads with MiXCR, one row per CDR3 protein. The sample contains about 110,000 distinct CDR3 sequences, around 53% of which appear only once. The CDR3 runs 15 residues. Germline V gene lookup returns CDR1 LNHDA and CDR2 SQIVND (reference sequence). The sequencing input was sorted CD4+, CD8+, or CD8+CD57+ T cells (not recorded which) from PBMCs. This TCR was recovered from a human donor in good health, serving as a control. The chain carries TRBV19 and TRBJ1-2; D unresolved. The CDR3 DNA reads as TGTGCCAGTAGGGCTGGAGAGTACCCTGGCTATGGCTACGCCTTC. Its translation is CASRAGEYPGYGYAF. The variable domain in full, completed from reference TRBV19 and TRBJ1-2, reads DGGITQSPKYLFRKEGQNVTLSCEQNLNHDAMYWYRQDPGQGLRLIYYSQIVNDFQKGDIAEGYSVSREKKESFPLTVTSAQKNPTAFYLCASRAGEYPGYGYAFGSGTRLTVV.